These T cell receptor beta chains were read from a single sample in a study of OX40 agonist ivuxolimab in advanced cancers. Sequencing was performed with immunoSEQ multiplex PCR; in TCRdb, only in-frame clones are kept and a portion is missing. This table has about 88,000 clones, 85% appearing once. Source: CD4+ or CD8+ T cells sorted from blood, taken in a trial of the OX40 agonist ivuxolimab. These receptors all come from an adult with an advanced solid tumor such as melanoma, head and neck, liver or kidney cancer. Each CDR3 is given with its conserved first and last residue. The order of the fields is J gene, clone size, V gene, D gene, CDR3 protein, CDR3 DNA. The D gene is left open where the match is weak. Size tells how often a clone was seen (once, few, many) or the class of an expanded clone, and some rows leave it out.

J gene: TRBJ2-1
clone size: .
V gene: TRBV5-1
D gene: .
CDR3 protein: CASSVTSLEYNEQFF
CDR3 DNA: TGCGCCAGCAGCGTCACTAGCCTCGAGTACAATGAGCAGTTCTTC

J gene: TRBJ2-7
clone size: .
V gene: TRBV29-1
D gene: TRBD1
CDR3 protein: CSATRTGRAYEQYF
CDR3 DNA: TGCAGCGCAACTAGGACAGGGCGTGCCTACGAGCAGTACTTC

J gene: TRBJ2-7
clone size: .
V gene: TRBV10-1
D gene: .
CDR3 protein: CASSRVVRRSYEQYF
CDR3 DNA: TGCGCCAGCAGTAGGGTCGTCAGGCGCTCCTACGAGCAGTACTTC

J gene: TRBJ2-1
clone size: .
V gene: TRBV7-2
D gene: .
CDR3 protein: CASSLRRGNNEQFF
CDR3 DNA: TGTGCCAGCAGCCTGCGCCGGGGGAATAATGAGCAGTTCTTC

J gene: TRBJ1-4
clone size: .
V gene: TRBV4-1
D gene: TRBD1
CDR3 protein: CASSPRQGEANEKLFF
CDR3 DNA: TGCGCCAGCAGCCCCCGACAGGGGGAAGCTAATGAAAAACTGTTTTTT

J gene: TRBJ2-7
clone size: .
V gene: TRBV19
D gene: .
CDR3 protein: CASSPIRPSYEQYF
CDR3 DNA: TGTGCCAGTAGTCCAATTCGGCCCTCCTACGAGCAGTACTTC

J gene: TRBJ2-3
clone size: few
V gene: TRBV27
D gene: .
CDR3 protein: CASAVNWATSSDTQYF
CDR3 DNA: TGTGCCAGCGCAGTAAACTGGGCAACATCCTCCGATACGCAGTATTTT

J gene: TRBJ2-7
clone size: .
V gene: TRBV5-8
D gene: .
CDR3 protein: CASSFGPSDEQYF
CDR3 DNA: TGTGCCAGCAGCTTCGGGCCTAGCGACGAGCAGTACTTC

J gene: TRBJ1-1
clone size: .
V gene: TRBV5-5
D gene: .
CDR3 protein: CASSRDTNTEAFF
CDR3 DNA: TGTGCCAGCAGCCGGGACACCAACACTGAAGCTTTCTTT

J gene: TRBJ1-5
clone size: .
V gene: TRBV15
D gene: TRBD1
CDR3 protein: CATSPRTGGGGGNQPQHF
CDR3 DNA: TGTGCCACCAGCCCCCGGACAGGGGGCGGCGGGGGCAATCAGCCCCAGCATTTT

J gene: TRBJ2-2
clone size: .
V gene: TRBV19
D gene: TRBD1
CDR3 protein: CASSTQGAGELFF
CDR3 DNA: TGTGCCAGTAGTACGCAGGGGGCCGGGGAGCTGTTTTTT

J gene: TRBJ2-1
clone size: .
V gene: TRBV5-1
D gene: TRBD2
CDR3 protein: CASSLEGLYNEQFF
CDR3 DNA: TGCGCCAGCAGCTTGGAGGGACTATACAATGAGCAGTTCTTC

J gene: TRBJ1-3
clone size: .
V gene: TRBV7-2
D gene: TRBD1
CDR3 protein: CASSLRSGTGDLSGNTIYF
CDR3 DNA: TGTGCCAGCAGCTTACGAAGTGGAACAGGGGACCTCTCTGGAAACACCATATATTTT

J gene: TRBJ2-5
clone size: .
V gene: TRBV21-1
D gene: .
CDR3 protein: CASSKGETGFNQETQYF
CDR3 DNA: TGTGCCAGCAGCAAAGGGGAGACAGGGTTTAACCAAGAGACCCAGTACTTC

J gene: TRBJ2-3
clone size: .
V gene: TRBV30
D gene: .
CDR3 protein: CAWAGYSTDTQYF
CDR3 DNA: TGTGCCTGGGCGGGGTATAGCACAGATACGCAGTATTTT

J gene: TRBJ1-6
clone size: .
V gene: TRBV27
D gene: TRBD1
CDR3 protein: CASSLRTGERTPLHF
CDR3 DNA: TGTGCCAGCAGTTTACGGACAGGGGAGAGAACACCCCTCCACTTT

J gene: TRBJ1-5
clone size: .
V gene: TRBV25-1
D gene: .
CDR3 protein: CASSEYSGENQPQHF
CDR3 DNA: TGTGCCAGCAGTGAATATTCAGGGGAGAATCAGCCCCAGCATTTT

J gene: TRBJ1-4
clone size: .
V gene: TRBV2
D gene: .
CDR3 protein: CASSLEGRLNEKLFF
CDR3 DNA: TGTGCCAGCAGTCTGGAGGGACGGCTAAATGAAAAACTGTTTTTT

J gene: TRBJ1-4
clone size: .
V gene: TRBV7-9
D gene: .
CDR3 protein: CASSVRTDNEKLFF
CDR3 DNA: TGTGCCAGCAGCGTGCGGACAGATAATGAAAAACTGTTTTTT

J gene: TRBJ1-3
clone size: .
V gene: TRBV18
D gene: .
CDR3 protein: CASSQDQYSGNTIYF
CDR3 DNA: TGTGCCAGCTCCCAAGATCAGTACTCTGGAAACACCATATATTTT

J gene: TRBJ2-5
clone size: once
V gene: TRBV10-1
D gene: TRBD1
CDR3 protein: CAGTGTGQETQYF
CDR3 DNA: TGCGCCGGAACCGGGACAGGACAAGAGACCCAGTACTTC

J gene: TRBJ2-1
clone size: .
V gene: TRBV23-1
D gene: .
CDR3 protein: CASTRGSYNEQFF
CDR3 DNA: TGCGCCAGCACCCGGGGGTCTTACAATGAGCAGTTCTTC

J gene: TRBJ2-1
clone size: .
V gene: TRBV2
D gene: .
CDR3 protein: CASSGRREQFF
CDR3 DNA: TGTGCCAGCAGTGGGAGACGTGAGCAGTTCTTC

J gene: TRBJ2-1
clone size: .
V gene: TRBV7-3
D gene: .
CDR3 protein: CASSPPNGGYNEQFF
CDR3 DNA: TGTGCCAGCAGCCCCCCAAATGGGGGGTACAATGAGCAGTTCTTC

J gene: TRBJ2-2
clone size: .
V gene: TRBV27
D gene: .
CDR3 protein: CASSRGGLGTGELFF
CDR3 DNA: TGTGCCAGCAGTCGAGGTGGCTTGGGCACCGGGGAGCTGTTTTTT

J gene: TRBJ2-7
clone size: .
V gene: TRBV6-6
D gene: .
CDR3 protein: CASSYLIGRADHEQYF
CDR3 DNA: TGTGCCAGCAGTTACCTGATAGGCAGGGCTGACCACGAGCAGTACTTC

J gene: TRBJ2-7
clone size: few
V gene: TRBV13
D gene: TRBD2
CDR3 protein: CASSPREYPSPGLEGHEQYF
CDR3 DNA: TGTGCCAGCAGCCCGAGGGAGTACCCAAGTCCGGGACTAGAGGGGCACGAGCAGTACTTC

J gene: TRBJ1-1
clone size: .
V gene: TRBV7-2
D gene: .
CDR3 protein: CASSLEGTTEAFF
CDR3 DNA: TGTGCCAGCAGCTTAGAGGGTACCACTGAAGCTTTCTTT

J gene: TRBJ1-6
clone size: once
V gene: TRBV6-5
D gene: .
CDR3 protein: CASSYSQGGINSPLHF
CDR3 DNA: TGTGCCAGCAGTTACTCCCAGGGTGGGATTAATTCACCCCTCCACTTT

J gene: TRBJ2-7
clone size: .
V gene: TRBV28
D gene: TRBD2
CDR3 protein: CASSPSPSGRRYEQYF
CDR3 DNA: TGTGCCAGCAGCCCCTCCCCTAGCGGGAGGCGCTACGAGCAGTACTTC

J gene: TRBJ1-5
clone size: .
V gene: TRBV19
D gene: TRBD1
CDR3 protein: CASSMDRAKSQPQHF
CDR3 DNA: TGTGCCAGTAGTATGGACAGGGCGAAGAGTCAGCCCCAGCATTTT

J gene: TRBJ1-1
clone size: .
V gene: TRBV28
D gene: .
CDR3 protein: CASSPLTWEVGAFF
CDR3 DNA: TGTGCCAGCAGTCCCCTAACATGGGAGGTAGGGGCTTTCTTT

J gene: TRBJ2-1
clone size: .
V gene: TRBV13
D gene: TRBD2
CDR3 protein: CASSRRLLLAGGPHNEQFF
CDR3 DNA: TGTGCCAGCAGCCGACGACTGCTGCTAGCGGGAGGGCCCCACAATGAGCAGTTCTTC

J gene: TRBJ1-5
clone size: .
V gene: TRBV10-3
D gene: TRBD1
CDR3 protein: CAIGGTGGNQPQHF
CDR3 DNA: TGTGCCATCGGTGGGACAGGGGGCAATCAGCCCCAGCATTTT

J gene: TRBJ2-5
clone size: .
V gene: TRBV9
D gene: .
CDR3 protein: CASSVGLVETQYF
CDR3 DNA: TGTGCCAGCAGCGTAGGGCTAGTTGAGACCCAGTACTTC

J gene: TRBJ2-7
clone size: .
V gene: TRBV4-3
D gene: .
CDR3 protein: CASSQELGAPTYEQYF
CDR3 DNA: TGCGCCAGCAGCCAAGAACTGGGGGCGCCGACCTACGAGCAGTACTTC

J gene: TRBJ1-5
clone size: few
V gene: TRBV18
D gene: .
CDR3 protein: CASSPPGGDFGNQPQHF
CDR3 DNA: TGTGCCAGCTCACCACCGGGGGGCGATTTTGGCAATCAGCCCCAGCATTTT

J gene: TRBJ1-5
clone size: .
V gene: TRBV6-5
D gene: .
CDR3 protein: CASRPQGNQPQHF
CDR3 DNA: TGTGCCAGCAGGCCGCAGGGCAATCAGCCCCAGCATTTT